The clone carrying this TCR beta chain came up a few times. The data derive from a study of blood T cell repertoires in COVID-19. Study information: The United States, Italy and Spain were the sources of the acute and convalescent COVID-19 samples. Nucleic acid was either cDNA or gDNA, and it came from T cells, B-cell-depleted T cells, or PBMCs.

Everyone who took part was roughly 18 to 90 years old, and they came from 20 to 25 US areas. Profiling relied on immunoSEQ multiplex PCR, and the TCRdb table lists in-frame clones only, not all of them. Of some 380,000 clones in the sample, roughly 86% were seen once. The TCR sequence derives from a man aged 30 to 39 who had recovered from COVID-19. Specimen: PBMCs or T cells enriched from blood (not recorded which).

The CDR3 spells CASSLGAASPLHF. CDR3 DNA sequence: TGTGCCAGCAGTTTGGGGGCGGCTTCACCCCTCCACTTT. The J gene is TRBJ1-6, the V gene TRBV27; possibly TRBD1 for D (6 bases). This CDR3 spans 13 amino acids. Germline assignment: CDR1 MNHEY and CDR2 SMNVEV (reference sequence). V was clipped by 3 bases and J by 9 bases, with 9 bases between them.